The 16 T cell receptor beta chains below come from one sample, sequenced in a study of cytomegalovirus exposure and HLA in healthy donors (dated by TCRdb to about 2017). Receptor amplification or capture employed the immunoSEQ multiplex PCR assay. For the multiplex PCR, a mixture combining 60 forward primers for TCR Vbeta segments and 13 reverse primers for TCR Jbeta segments was used. In its TCRdb copy, this immuneACCESS table keeps in-frame sequences only and misses some clones. Where compared with another copy, unresolved V genes explain less than half of these, and the others have no known cause. This sample comprises about 120,000 clones, 8.5% to 10% of them detected only once. The top ten clones comprise about 3% of the sample. The sample comprised PBMCs. All receptors come from a man aged 30 to 39 in good health and CMV-seronegative.

This clone was counted a few times. The chain has TRBV6-5 and TRBJ2-6, with D unclear. CDR1 and CDR2 from the germline V gene are MNHEY and SVGAGI. The V and J ends lost 5 bases and 0 bases respectively, with 5 bases between them. The length of the CDR3 is 14 residues. CDR3 bases: TGTGCCAGCAGTGAACTCTCTGGGGCCAACGTCCTGACTTTC. This codes for CASSELSGANVLTF.

This sequence joins TRBV28 and TRBJ1-5; D call uncertain. The ends were cut back, 6 bases at V and 0 bases at J, with 12 bases in the middle. This CDR3 contains 15 residues. CDR1 MDHEN and CDR2 SYDVKM come from the germline V gene. The chain's CDR3 is CASREGTYSNQPQHF. CDR3 in DNA: TGTGCCAGCAGGGAGGGCACCTATAGCAATCAGCCCCAGCATTTT.

This rearrangement joins TRBV7-9 to TRBJ2-2; TRBD2 aligns across 8 bases. The length of the CDR3 is 15 residues. CDR1 and CDR2 from the germline V gene are SEHNR and FQNEAQ (reference sequence). J was trimmed by 7 bases and V by 4 bases; bases with no gene match: 8. In DNA, the CDR3 is TGTGCCAGCAGCTCCGGCGGGGGGCAAGACGGGGAGCTGTTTTTT. It encodes CASSSGGGQDGELFF.

There are a few counts of this clone. The chain links TRBV30 to TRBJ1-1; no firm D call. The CDR3 length is 14 residues. Germline CDR1 is GTSNPN and CDR2 is SVGIG (reference sequence). V was cut by 5 bases and J by 2 bases, with 15 bases left in between. CDR3: CAWRDGGFNTEAFF. DNA of the CDR3: TGTGCCTGGCGGGATGGAGGGTTCAACACTGAAGCTTTCTTT.

The chain links TRBV10-3 to TRBJ2-7; 12 positions match TRBD1. Trimming at V came to 10 bases and at J to 6 bases, leaving 10 bases not matched to a gene. This CDR3 has 14 amino acids. Germline values: CDR1 ENHRY, CDR2 SYGVKD. CDR3 loop: CATGPGTGGVEQYF. The CDR3 region has the DNA TGTGCCACCGGGCCGGGGACAGGGGGCGTCGAGCAGTACTTC.

The rearrangement joins TRBV6-1 to TRBJ1-5, with D perhaps TRBD1 (6 bases). The germline V gene has CDR1 MNHNS and CDR2 SASEGT. The V end was cut by 3 bases, the J end by 3 bases, with 12 bases between. The CDR3 is 15 residues long. In DNA, the CDR3 is TGTGCCAGCAGTGACAGGACAGCTTTCAATCAGCCCCAGCATTTT. Amino acids: CASSDRTAFNQPQHF.

This clone was seen a few times. This chain joins TRBV11-2 and TRBJ2-3; tentative D call: TRBD2 (6 bases). This CDR3 comprises 15 residues. Looked up from germline, CDR1 is SGHAT and CDR2 is FQNNGV. Trimming took 5 bases from V and 2 from J, leaving 14 bases between them. The CDR3 protein is CASSLSGTDTDTQYF. In DNA form, the CDR3 reads TGTGCCAGCAGCCTTAGCGGCACGGACACAGATACGCAGTATTTT.

V gene TRBV18 combines with J gene TRBJ1-1; D might be TRBD1 (5 bases). CDR3 size: 13 residues. Trimming pared 2 bases from V and 10 bases from J, leaving 14 bases between. Germline V gene data show CDR1 as KGHSH and CDR2 as LQKENI. The CDR3, as DNA: TGTGCCAGCTCACCAATGGGCAGGGTGGGAGCTTTCTTT. Its protein product is CASSPMGRVGAFF.

As for this clone: The junction departs from the called germline gene at one end, perhaps through a read error. The rearrangement joins TRBV5-4 to TRBJ1-1, with 8 positions matching TRBD1. CDR1 is SGHNT and CDR2 is YYREEE in the germline V gene (reference sequence). The length of the CDR3 is 13 residues. The CDR3 loop is CASSAGTGPDAFF. The CDR3 nucleotides read TGTGCCAGCAGCGCGGGGACAGGTCCTGACGCTTTCTTT. Drawing the rest from reference TRBV5-4 and TRBJ1-1, the complete variable domain is ETGVTQSPTHLIKTRGQQVTLRCSSQSGHNTVSWYQQALGQGPQFIFQYYREEENGRGNFPPRFSGLQFPNYSSELNVNALELDDSALYLCASSAGTGPDAFFGQGTRLTVV.

This clone has only a few counts. The gene calls are TRBV14 and TRBJ2-2, with 7 bases identical to TRBD1. The germline V gene has CDR1 SGHDN and CDR2 FVKESK. This CDR3 comprises 16 residues. Trimming at V came to 4 bases and at J to 4 bases, leaving 9 bases not matched to a gene. CDR3 protein: CASSLNRGFGTGELFF. The CDR3 DNA reads as TGTGCCAGCAGCCTAAACAGGGGTTTTGGCACCGGGGAGCTGTTTTTT.

The chain links TRBV10-3 to TRBJ2-5; D unresolved. V shed 2 bases and J shed 4 bases, with 11 bases lying between them. Germline CDR1 reads ENHRY; CDR2 reads SYGVKD. The CDR3 spans 14 residues. The CDR3: CAISENYLRETQYF. CDR3 in DNA: TGTGCCATCAGTGAGAACTACCTGAGAGAGACCCAGTACTTC.

This chain links TRBV6-6 with TRBJ2-5; the match to TRBD1 covers 7 bases. The DNA matches TRBJ2-7 better at its end, which makes the J call doubtful. Germline-derived CDR1 and CDR2 are MNHNY and SVGAGI (reference sequence). This CDR3 has 14 amino acids. DNA of the CDR3: TGTGCCAGCAGTTACCTAGTATCAGGGGGCGAGCAGTACTTC. Translating it yields CASSYLVSGGEQYF.

This clone has only a few counts. This rearrangement joins TRBV30 to TRBJ2-7; TRBD2 aligns across 7 bases. The V gene's germline CDR1 is GTSNPN and CDR2 SVGIG (reference sequence). After removal of 2 bases from V and 2 bases from J, the junction contained 9 bases not matched to a gene. This CDR3 is 15 amino acids long. Here the CDR3 reads CAWSKNLAAPYEQYF. The CDR3 nucleotides read TGTGCCTGGAGTAAGAATCTAGCGGCGCCCTACGAGCAGTACTTC.

The sample holds a few counts of this clone. This CDR3 reads CASSSHRGPDTEAFF. For the CDR3, the DNA is TGCGCCAGCAGCTCGCACAGGGGGCCTGACACTGAAGCTTTCTTT. The chain joins TRBV5-1 to TRBJ1-1, with 9 nucleotides matching TRBD1. Germline V lookup: CDR1 SGHRS, CDR2 YFSETQ. V lost 3 bases, J lost 3 bases, and 6 bases stayed unmatched. This CDR3 has 15 amino acids.

This clone has more than one count but fewer than ten. The rearrangement uses TRBV5-3 and TRBJ2-5; the D gene is possibly TRBD2 (6 bases). TRBV5-3 is reported as an ORF; its role is uncertain. The CDR3 is 15 amino acids. V was cut by 4 bases and J by 4 bases, with 17 bases left in between. This chain's CDR3 is CARSGDWRRSETQYF. CDR3 nucleotide sequence: TGTGCCAGAAGCGGGGACTGGAGGAGGTCAGAGACCCAGTACTTC.

This chain uses TRBV5-6 with TRBJ1-1; 8 bases are a match to TRBD1. The CDR3 runs to 14 residues. CDR1 SGHDT and CDR2 YYEEEE come from the germline V gene. With V trimmed by 2 bases and J by 2 bases, 2 bases remained unmatched. The CDR3 coding sequence is TGTGCCAGCAGCTTTGACAGGGGAAACACTGAAGCTTTCTTT. This gives the protein CASSFDRGNTEAFF.